Listed here are 9 T cell receptor beta chains from one sample, sequenced in a study of blood T cell repertoires in COVID-19. Generated by immunoSEQ multiplex PCR, the TCRdb table keeps only in-frame clones and is missing some. The data hold 95,000 to 150,000 clones, with around 79% observed a single time. Specimen: peripheral blood. These receptors all stem from a man aged 70-80 years with acute or convalescent COVID-19.

V usage is TRBV19 and J usage is TRBJ1-5, with D uncertain. Trimming removed 5 bases from V and 3 bases from J, with 14 bases in between. The CDR3 runs 15 residues. Germline CDR1 and CDR2: LNHDA and SQIVND (reference sequence). This CDR3 reads CASSPDGIYNQPQHF. For the CDR3, the DNA is TGTGCCAGTAGTCCCGACGGGATATACAATCAGCCCCAGCATTTT.

The genes are TRBV5-6 and TRBJ2-7, with D possibly matching TRBD1 (5 bases). Germline CDR1 and CDR2: SGHDT and YYEEEE. The CDR3 has 15 residues. Trimming took off 2 bases at V and 1 base at J, with 13 bases between the two ends. The CDR3 sequence: CASSLGSGWSYEQYF. The CDR3, as DNA: TGTGCCAGCAGCTTAGGGTCAGGGTGGTCCTACGAGCAGTACTTC.

A single count supports this clone. The gene calls are TRBV7-2 and TRBJ2-7; weak D call: TRBD1 (6 bases). V was clipped by 2 bases and J by 7 bases, with 24 bases between them. CDR1 and CDR2 (germline): SGHTA, FQGNSA. This CDR3 spans 17 amino acids. The CDR3 sequence is CASSLRGVRGTATEQYF. CDR3 nucleotides: TGTGCCAGCAGCTTAAGAGGGGTCAGGGGCACCGCCACAGAGCAGTACTTC. Complete variable domain (other parts from reference TRBV7-2 and TRBJ2-7): GAGVSQSPSNKVTEKGKDVELRCDPISGHTALYWYRQSLGQGLEFLIYFQGNSAPDKSGLPSDRFSAERTGGSVSTLTIQRTQQEDSAVYLCASSLRGVRGTATEQYFGPGTRLTVT.

The chain combines TRBV5-6 with TRBJ1-5; D possibly corresponds to TRBD1 (6 bases). The CDR3 loop spans 15 amino acids. Trimming took off 0 bases at V and 3 bases at J, with 10 bases between the two ends. The germline gives CDR1 SGHDT, CDR2 YYEEEE. DNA of the CDR3: TGTGCCAGCAGCTTGGCAGGGGTCCCCAATCAGCCCCAGCATTTT. Amino acids: CASSLAGVPNQPQHF.

The V gene is TRBV7-8, the J gene TRBJ2-7, with 7 bases identical to TRBD1. Germline CDR1 is SGHVS and CDR2 is FQNEAQ. The V and J ends lost 5 bases and 8 bases, in that order; junction bases with no gene match: 6. The length of the CDR3 is 12 residues. CDR3 bases: TGTGCCAGCAGCCCGGTGGACAGGAAGCAGTACTTC. It translates to CASSPVDRKQYF.

This chain connects TRBV10-3 to TRBJ2-3, with D possibly TRBD1 on 6 matching bases. From germline, CDR1 is ENHRY and CDR2 SYGVKD. The CDR3 loop spans 14 amino acids. V shed 3 bases and J shed 5 bases, with 12 bases lying between them. This CDR3 reads CAISDAQGEDTQYF. The CDR3 DNA is TGTGCCATCAGTGACGCACAGGGAGAAGATACGCAGTATTTT.

As regards this clone: One junction end does not reproduce the germline sequence, and a read error may be involved. The rearrangement uses TRBV6-2 or TRBV6-3 and TRBJ1-5, with unresolved D. Per the germline V gene, CDR1 is MNHEY and CDR2 is SVGEGT. The CDR3 has 16 residues. In nucleotides, the CDR3 is TGTGCCAGCAGTCGTCCGGTTGTTAATAGCAATCAGCTCCAGCATTTT. Amino acids: CASSRPVVNSNQLQHF.

This chain joins TRBV7-2 and TRBJ1-2; D unresolved. Trimming removed 1 base at V and 8 bases at J, with 14 bases between. Germline-derived CDR1 and CDR2 are SGHTA and FQGNSA. This CDR3 has 14 residues. The CDR3 DNA reads TGTGCCAGCAGCTTAGTAGCCGACGGTCTGGGCTACACCTTC. Translation gives CASSLVADGLGYTF.

The chain uses TRBV2 and TRBJ1-3; D gene ambiguous. The germline gives CDR1 SNHLY, CDR2 FYNNEI. V was shortened by 3 bases and J by 0 bases, with 9 bases between the two germline ends. This CDR3 is built from 15 residues. The CDR3 region has the DNA TGTGCCAGCAGTGAGGGCATCTACTCTGGAAACACCATATATTTT. It codes for CASSEGIYSGNTIYF.